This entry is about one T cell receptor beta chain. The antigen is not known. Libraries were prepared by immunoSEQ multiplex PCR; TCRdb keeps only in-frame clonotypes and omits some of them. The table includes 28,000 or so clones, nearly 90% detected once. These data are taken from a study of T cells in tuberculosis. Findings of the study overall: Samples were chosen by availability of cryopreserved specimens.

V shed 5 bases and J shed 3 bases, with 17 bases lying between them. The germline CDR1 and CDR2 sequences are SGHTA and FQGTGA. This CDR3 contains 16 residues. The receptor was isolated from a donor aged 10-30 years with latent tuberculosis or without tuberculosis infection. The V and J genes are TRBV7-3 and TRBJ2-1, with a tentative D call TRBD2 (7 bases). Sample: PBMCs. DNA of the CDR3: TGTGCCAGCAGCCCCGGACGGGGGGCTGACTACAATGAGCAGTTCTTC. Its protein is CASSPGRGADYNEQFF.